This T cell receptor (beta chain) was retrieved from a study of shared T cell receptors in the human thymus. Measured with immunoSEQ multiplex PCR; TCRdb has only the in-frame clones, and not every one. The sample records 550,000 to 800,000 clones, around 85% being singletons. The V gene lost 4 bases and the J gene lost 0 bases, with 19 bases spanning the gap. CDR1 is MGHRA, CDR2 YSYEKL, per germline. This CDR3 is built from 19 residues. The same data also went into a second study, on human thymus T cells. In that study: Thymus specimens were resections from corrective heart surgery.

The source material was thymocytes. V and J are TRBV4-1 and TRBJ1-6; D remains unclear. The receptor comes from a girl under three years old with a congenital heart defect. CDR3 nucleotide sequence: TGCGCCAGCAGCCCTACCGAATCGGGGTGGAGCTCCTATAATTCACCCCTCCACTTT. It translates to CASSPTESGWSSYNSPLHF.